This entry describes one T cell receptor beta chain. What it binds is unknown. The data derive from a study of T cell responses to AZD1222 COVID-19 vaccine. Points from the study as a whole: Without day 14 samples, only post-peak T cell repertoires were studied.

Trimming shortened V by 4 bases and J by 8 bases, and 20 bases separated the two germline ends. The CDR3 length is 15 residues. Germline V gives CDR1 KGHSH, CDR2 LQKENI. Assay used: immunoSEQ multiplex PCR; TCRdb lists only in-frame clones, some missing. The sample lists approximately 30,000 clones, 75% to 85% occurring once. The chain combines TRBV18 with TRBJ1-2, with TRBD1 as a possible D gene (5 bases). The sequenced sample was peripheral blood, obtained 28 days after the second AZD1222 dose. The clonotype was recovered from an adult who received the AZD1222 COVID-19 vaccine. CDR3 coding DNA: TGTGCCAGCTCACGGGACCGAATTCAACTTGAGGGCTACACCTTC. Translating it yields CASSRDRIQLEGYTF.